This record concerns one T cell receptor beta chain sequence. V dropped 3 bases and J dropped 5 bases, with 14 bases sitting between them. Per the germline V gene, CDR1 is KGHSH and CDR2 is LQKENI. The CDR3 length is 14 residues. This record belongs to a study of naive and memory T cell subsets. The beta constant-region primer was an equimolar mix of two oligonucleotides covering TRBC1 and TRBC2. In TCRdb, the UMI-ligation and nested PCR reads were re-called with MiXCR into one record per CDR3 protein. The sample yields around 40,000 distinct CDR3 sequences, 13% seen once. The sequence was collected from a human donor in good health. Sequencing was performed on effector memory CD4+ T cells from blood. The subset denotes: effector memory, CD45RA- CD27-. The chain is built from TRBV18 and TRBJ2-7; D may be TRBD1 (7 bases). DNA for the CDR3: TGTGCCAGCTCACCTCAGGGGGGTGATGACGAGCAGTACTTC. This codes for CASSPQGGDDEQYF.